This T cell receptor beta chain was recovered during a study of OX40 agonist ivuxolimab in advanced cancers. Assay: immunoSEQ multiplex PCR; the TCRdb copy retains only in-frame clones and omits some. Among more than 55,000 clones listed, 70% to 90% were seen once. The ends lost 6 bases at V and 4 bases at J; junction bases unmatched: 9. Germline CDR1 MNHEY, CDR2 SMNVEV (reference sequence). The CDR3 is 15 residues long. The receptor comes from an adult with an advanced solid tumor such as melanoma, head and neck, liver or kidney cancer. The source material was CD4+ or CD8+ T cells sorted from blood, sampled in a trial of the OX40 agonist ivuxolimab. J is TRBJ1-5 and V is TRBV27, with 7 bases matching TRBD1. The CDR3, as DNA: TGTGCCAGCAGCCCAAGGGGGACAGCAAATCAGCCCCAGCATTTT. Its protein product is CASSPRGTANQPQHF.